This T cell receptor (beta chain) originates from a study of vaccination and CD4 T cells after COVID-19. As for the study in general: The post-vaccine samples came a median approximately 70 days after dose two (range 14 to 241).

In the case of this clonotype: Its antigen is not identified.

CDR3 length equals 14 residues. The ends were cut back, 3 bases at V and 0 bases at J, with 5 bases in the middle. Study conclusions and caveats: Only relatively few convalescent patients were studied, and early post-infection timepoints were not analyzed.

TCRdb analysed the PCR reads with MiXCR anew, one entry per CDR3 protein. The data show about 20,000 distinct CDR3 sequences, 60% seen once. The specimen was CD4+ T cells from blood, collected after SARS-CoV-2 vaccination. This chain links TRBV12-3 or TRBV12-4 with TRBJ2-2, with unresolved D. The TCR comes from a human donor who had recovered from COVID-19. Written as DNA, the CDR3 is TGTGCCAGCAGTTTTAGTACGAACACCGGGGAGCTGTTTTTT. Translated, it gives CASSFSTNTGELFF.